This entry features one T cell receptor (beta chain) sequence. Its specificity is not known. These data come from a study of response to subunit inactivated influenza vaccine. V lost 3 bases and J lost 2, with 11 bases in between. Germline V lookup: CDR1 DFQATT, CDR2 SNEGSKA (reference sequence). This CDR3 has 14 amino acids. TCRdb re-called the RT-PCR reads through MiXCR, storing one row per CDR3 protein. This table holds 300,000 to 350,000 distinct CDR3 sequences, about a fifth found once. Study results and limitations: Authors suggested that a seasonal influenza vaccination recruits few new T cells each time.

V usage is TRBV20-1 and J usage is TRBJ2-1; D is perhaps TRBD1 (6 bases). This clonotype was obtained from a man between 50 and 75 years old who received an inactivated influenza vaccine. This specimen consisted of PBMCs from blood, obtained 21 months after vaccination. The CDR3 sequence: CSASLGATYNEQFF. CDR3 in DNA: TGCAGTGCTAGTCTGGGGGCTACCTACAATGAGCAGTTCTTC.